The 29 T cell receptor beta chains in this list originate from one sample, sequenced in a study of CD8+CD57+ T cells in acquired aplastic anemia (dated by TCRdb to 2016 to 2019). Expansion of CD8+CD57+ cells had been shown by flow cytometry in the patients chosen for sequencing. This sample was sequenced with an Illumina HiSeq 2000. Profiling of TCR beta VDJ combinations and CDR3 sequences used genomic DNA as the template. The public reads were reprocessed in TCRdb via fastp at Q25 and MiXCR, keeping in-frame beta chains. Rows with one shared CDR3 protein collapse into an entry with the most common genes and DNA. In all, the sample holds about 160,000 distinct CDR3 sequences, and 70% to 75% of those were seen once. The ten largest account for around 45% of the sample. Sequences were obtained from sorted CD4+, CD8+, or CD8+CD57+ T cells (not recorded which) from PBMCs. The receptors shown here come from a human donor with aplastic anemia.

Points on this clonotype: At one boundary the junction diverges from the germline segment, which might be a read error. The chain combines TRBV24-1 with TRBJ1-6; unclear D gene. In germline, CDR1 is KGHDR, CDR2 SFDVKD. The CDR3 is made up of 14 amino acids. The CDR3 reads CATSDLESSYEQYF. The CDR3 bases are TGTGCCACCAGTGATTTGGAAAGCTCCTACGAGCAGTACTTT.

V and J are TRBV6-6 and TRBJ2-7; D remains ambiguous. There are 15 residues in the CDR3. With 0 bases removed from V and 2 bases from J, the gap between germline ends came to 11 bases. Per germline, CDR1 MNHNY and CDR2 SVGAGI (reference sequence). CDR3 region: CASSYSVYMPYEQYF. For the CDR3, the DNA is TGTGCCAGCAGTTACTCCGTGTACATGCCCTACGAGCAGTACTTC.

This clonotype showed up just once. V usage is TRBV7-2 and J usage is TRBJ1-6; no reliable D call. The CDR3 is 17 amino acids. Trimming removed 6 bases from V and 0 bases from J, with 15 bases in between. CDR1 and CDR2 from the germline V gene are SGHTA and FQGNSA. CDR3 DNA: TGTGCCAGCAGTGAACACAAGGGAAGCTCCTATAATTCACCCCTCCACTTT. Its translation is CASSEHKGSSYNSPLHF.

The CDR3 coding sequence is TGTGCCAGCAACCCAAAGGGGAGGTCCCAAGAGACCCAGTACTTC. It specifies CASNPKGRSQETQYF. The chain couples TRBV7-9 to TRBJ2-5; D is perhaps TRBD2 (6 bases). Germline-derived CDR1 and CDR2 are SEHNR and FQNEAQ (reference sequence). Trimming left V 7 bases short and J 1 base short, with 16 bases between. The CDR3 has 15 amino acids.

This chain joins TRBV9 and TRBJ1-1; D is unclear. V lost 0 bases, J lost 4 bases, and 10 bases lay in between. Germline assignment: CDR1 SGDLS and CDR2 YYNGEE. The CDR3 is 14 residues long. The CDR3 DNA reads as TGTGCCAGCAGCGTAGGATTCTCGGGCACTGAAGCTTTCTTT. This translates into CASSVGFSGTEAFF.

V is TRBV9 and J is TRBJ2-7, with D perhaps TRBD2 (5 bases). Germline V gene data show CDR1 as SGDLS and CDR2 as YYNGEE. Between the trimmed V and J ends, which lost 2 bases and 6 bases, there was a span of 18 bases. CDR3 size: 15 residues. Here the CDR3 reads CASSVGLSGECEQYF. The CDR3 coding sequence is TGTGCCAGCAGCGTGGGGTTGAGCGGAGAATGCGAGCAGTACTTC.

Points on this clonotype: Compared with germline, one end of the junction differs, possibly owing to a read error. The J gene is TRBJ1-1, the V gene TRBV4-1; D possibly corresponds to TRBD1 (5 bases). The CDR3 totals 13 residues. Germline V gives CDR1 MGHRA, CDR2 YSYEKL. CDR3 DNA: TGCGCCAGCAGCCTCGAGGGGAACACTGGAGCTTTCTTT. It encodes CASSLEGNTGAFF.

CDR3 sequence reads: CASSIGGGSTYEQYF. The CDR3 DNA reads as TGTGCCAGTAGTATAGGGGGCGGGAGCACCTACGAGCAGTACTTC. V gene TRBV19 combines with J gene TRBJ2-7; TRBD2 aligns across 7 bases. CDR1 is LNHDA, CDR2 SQIVND, per germline (reference sequence). V dropped 1 base and J dropped 2; count of bases not matched to a gene: 5. This CDR3 spans 15 amino acids.

CDR3 DNA: TGTGCCAGCCGTCCGGGACAGGCCTACGAGCAGTACTTC. Its translation is CASRPGQAYEQYF. The V gene is TRBV2, the J gene TRBJ2-7; 8 bases are a match to TRBD1. The CDR3 length is 13 residues. The V segment lost 8 bases and the J segment 2 bases; nucleotides outside the gene matches: 5. Germline V gives CDR1 SNHLY, CDR2 FYNNEI.

CDR3 DNA sequence: TGTGCCAGCAGCCAAGGGAACGTCGGAAGCAATCAGCCCCAGCATTTT. Its translation is CASSQGNVGSNQPQHF. This chain uses TRBV7-8 with TRBJ1-5; D not certain. The V gene's germline CDR1 is SGHVS and CDR2 FQNEAQ. Between the trimmed V and J ends, which lost 5 bases and 1 base, there was a span of 15 bases. The CDR3 spans 16 residues.

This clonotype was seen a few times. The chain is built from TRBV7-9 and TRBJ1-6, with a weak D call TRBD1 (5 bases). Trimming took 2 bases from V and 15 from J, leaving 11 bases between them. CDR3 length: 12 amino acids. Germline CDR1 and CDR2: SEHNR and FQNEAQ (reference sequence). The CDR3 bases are TGTGCCAGCAGCTTATATGGGGCCCTCCTCCACTTT. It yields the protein CASSLYGALLHF. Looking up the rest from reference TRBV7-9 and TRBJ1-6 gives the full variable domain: DTGVSQNPRHKITKRGQNVTFRCDPISEHNRLYWYRQTLGQGPEFLTYFQNEAQLEKSRLLSDRFSAERPKGSFSTLEIQRTEQGDSAMYLCASSLYGALLHFGNGTRLTVT.

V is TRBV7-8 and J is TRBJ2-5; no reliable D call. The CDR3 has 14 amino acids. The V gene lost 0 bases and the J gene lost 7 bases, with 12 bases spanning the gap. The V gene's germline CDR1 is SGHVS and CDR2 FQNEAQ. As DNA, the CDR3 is TGTGCCAGCAGCTTAGCGGCAGTATGGGGGACCCAGTACTTC. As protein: CASSLAAVWGTQYF. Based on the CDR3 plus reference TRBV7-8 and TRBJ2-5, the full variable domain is GAGVSQSPRYKVAKRGQDVALRCDPISGHVSLFWYQQALGQGPEFLTYFQNEAQLDKSGLPSDRFFAERPEGSVSTLKIQRTQQEDSAVYLCASSLAAVWGTQYFGPGTRLLVL.

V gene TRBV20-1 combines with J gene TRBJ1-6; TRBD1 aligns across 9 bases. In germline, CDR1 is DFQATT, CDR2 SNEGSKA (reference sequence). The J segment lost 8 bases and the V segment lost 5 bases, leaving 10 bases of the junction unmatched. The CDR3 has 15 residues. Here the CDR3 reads CSAGLEQGAYSPLHF. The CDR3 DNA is TGCAGTGCTGGGTTGGAACAGGGGGCTTATTCACCCCTCCACTTT.

CDR3 in DNA: TGCAGTGCCGCCAGAGCGGGAGTGAACACCGGGGAGCTGTTTTTT. This translates into CSAARAGVNTGELFF. V and J are TRBV20-1 and TRBJ2-2, with 8 positions matching TRBD2. The CDR3 has 15 amino acids. V shed 6 bases, J shed 1 base, and the junction held 7 bases outside the gene matches. Germline loops: CDR1 DFQATT, CDR2 SNEGSKA (reference sequence).

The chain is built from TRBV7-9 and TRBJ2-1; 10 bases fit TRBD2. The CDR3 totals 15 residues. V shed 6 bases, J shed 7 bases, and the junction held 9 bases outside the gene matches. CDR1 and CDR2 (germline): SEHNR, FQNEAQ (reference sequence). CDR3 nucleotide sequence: TGTGCCAGCAGTTCACTAGCGGGAACGTTGAATGAGCAGTTCTTC. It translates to CASSSLAGTLNEQFF.

CDR3 in amino acids: CASTQPDRAYNSPLHF. CDR3 nucleotides: TGTGCCAGCACCCAACCCGACAGGGCCTATAATTCACCCCTCCACTTT. The chain has TRBV2 and TRBJ1-6; 7 bases align to TRBD1. J was trimmed by 2 bases and V by 7 bases; bases with no gene match: 8. Per the germline V gene, CDR1 is SNHLY and CDR2 is FYNNEI. The CDR3 runs to 16 residues.

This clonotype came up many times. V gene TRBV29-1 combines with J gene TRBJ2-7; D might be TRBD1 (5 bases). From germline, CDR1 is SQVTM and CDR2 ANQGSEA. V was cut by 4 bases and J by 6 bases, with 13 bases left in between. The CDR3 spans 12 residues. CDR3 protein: CSVAQGRAEQYF. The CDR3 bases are TGCAGCGTTGCGCAGGGTCGGGCCGAGCAGTACTTC.

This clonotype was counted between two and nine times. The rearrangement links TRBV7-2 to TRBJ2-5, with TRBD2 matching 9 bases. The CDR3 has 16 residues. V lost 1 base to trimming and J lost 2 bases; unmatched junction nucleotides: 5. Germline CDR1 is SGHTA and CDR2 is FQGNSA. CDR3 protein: CASSLGPAGGQETQYF. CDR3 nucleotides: TGTGCCAGCAGCTTAGGTCCAGCGGGGGGACAAGAGACCCAGTACTTC.

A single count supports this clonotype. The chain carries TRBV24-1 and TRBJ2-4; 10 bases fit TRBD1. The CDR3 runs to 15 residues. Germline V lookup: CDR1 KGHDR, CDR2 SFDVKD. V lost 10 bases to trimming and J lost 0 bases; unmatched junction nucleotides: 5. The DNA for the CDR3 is TGTGCCACGACCGGGACAGGGGTAGCCAAAAACATTCAGTACTTC. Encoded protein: CATTGTGVAKNIQYF.

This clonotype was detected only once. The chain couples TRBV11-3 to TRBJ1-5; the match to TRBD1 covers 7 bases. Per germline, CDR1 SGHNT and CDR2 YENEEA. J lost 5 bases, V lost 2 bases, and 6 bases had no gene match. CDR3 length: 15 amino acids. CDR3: CASSLPPGGDQPQHF. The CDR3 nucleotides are TGTGCCAGCAGCTTACCGCCAGGGGGTGATCAGCCCCAGCATTTT.

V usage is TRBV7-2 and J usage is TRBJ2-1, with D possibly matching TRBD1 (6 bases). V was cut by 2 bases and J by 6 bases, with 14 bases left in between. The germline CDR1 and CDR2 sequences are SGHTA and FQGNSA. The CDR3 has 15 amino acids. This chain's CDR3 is CASSLRSPGVNEQFF. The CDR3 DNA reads TGTGCCAGCAGCTTAAGGAGTCCAGGGGTCAATGAGCAGTTCTTC. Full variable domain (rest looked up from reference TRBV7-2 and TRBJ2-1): GAGVSQSPSNKVTEKGKDVELRCDPISGHTALYWYRQSLGQGLEFLIYFQGNSAPDKSGLPSDRFSAERTGGSVSTLTIQRTQQEDSAVYLCASSLRSPGVNEQFFGPGTRLTVL.

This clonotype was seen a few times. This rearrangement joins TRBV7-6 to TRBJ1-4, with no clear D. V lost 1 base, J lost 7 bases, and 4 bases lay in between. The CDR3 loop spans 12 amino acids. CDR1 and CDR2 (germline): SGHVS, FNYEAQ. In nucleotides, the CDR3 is TGTGCCAGCAGCTTAGGCGGTGAAAAACTGTTTTTT. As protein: CASSLGGEKLFF.

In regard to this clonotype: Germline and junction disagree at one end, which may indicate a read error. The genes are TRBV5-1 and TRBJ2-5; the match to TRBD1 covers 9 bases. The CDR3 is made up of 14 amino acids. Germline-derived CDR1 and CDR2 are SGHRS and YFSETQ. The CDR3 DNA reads TGCGCCAGCAGTCTGGGGACAGGGTCGGAGACCCAGCACTTC. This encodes CASSLGTGSETQHF.

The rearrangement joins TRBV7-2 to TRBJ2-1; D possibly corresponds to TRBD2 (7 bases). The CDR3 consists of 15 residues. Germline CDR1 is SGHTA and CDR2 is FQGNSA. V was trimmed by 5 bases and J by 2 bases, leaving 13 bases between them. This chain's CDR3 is CASSLLGGAYNEQFF. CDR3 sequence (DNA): TGTGCCAGCAGCCTACTAGGGGGGGCCTACAATGAGCAGTTCTTC.

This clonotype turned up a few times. The CDR3 coding sequence is TGTGCCAGCAGAGACAAGAGCTCCTACGAGCAGTACTTC. This translates into CASRDKSSYEQYF. The rearrangement links TRBV25-1 to TRBJ2-7; D call uncertain. Per the germline V gene, CDR1 is MGHDK and CDR2 is SYGVNS. The germline V and J ends were trimmed by 6 bases and 0 bases, with 9 bases remaining between them. This CDR3 contains 13 residues.

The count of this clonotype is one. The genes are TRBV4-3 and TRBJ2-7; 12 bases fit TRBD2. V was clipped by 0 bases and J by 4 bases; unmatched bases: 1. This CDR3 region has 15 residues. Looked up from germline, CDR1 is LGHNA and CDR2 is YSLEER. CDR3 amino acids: CASSQDLAGGYEQYF. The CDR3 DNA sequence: TGCGCCAGCAGCCAAGATCTAGCGGGAGGGTACGAGCAGTACTTC.

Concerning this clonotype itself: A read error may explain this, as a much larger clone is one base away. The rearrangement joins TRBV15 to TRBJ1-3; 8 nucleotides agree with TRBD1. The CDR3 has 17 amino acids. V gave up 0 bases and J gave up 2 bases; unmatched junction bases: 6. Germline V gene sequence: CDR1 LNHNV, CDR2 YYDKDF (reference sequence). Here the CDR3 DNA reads TGTGCCACCAGCAGAGATTCGGTGGACAGGGCTGGAAACACCATATATTTT. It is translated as CATSRDSVDRAGNTIYF.

CDR3 region: CAISEEDSGANVLTF. The CDR3 DNA follows: TGTGCCATCAGTGAGGAGGACTCTGGGGCCAACGTCCTGACTTTC. The chain uses TRBV10-3 and TRBJ2-6; no reliable D call. The V gene's germline CDR1 is ENHRY and CDR2 SYGVKD. The CDR3 sequence is 15 residues long. V gave up 2 bases and J gave up 0 bases, with 5 bases separating them.

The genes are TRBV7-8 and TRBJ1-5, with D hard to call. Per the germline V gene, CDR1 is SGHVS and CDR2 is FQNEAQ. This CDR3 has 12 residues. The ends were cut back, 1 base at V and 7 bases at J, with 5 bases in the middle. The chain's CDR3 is CASSLDLQPQHF. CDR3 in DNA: TGTGCCAGCAGCTTAGACTTACAGCCCCAGCATTTT.